This entry is about one T cell receptor beta chain. The source of the sample is a study of blood T cell repertoires in COVID-19. Trimming removed 4 bases from V and 0 bases from J, with 17 bases in between. The germline CDR1 and CDR2 sequences are SGHKS and YYEKEE (reference sequence). The CDR3 runs 17 residues. The data were produced by immunoSEQ multiplex PCR, yet TCRdb's version contains in-frame clones alone and is incomplete. Here the sample spans roughly 250,000 clones, roughly four fifths being singletons. Sequences were obtained from peripheral blood. The rearrangement joins TRBV5-5 to TRBJ1-5; a possible D gene is TRBD1 (5 bases). The TCR sequence derives from a person aged 70 to 80 with COVID-19, enrolled during active disease. The CDR3 loop reads CASSRNDQGNSNQPQHF. The DNA for the CDR3 is TGTGCCAGCAGCAGAAACGACCAGGGAAATAGCAATCAGCCCCAGCATTTT.